These T cell receptor beta chains were read from a single sample in a study of early T cells in non-severe SARS-CoV-2 infection. TCRdb re-analysed the 5' RACE reads in MiXCR, keeping a single row per CDR3 protein. This sample has 40,000 or so distinct CDR3 sequences; nearly 6% occur once, and the top ten carry about 7.3%. The sample consisted of whole blood. These TCRs come from an adult who was a healthcare worker with PCR-confirmed SARS-CoV-2 infection or an uninfected control (not recorded which). Each CDR3 is given with its conserved first and last residue. Each record gives: D gene, V gene, clone size, J gene, CDR3 DNA, CDR3 protein. The D gene is left open where the match is weak. Size tells how often a clone was seen (once, few, many) or the class of an expanded clone, and some rows leave it out.

d_gene: .; v_gene: TRBV20-1; abundance: many; j_gene: TRBJ1-1; CDR3nt: TGCAGTGCTAGAGGGCCGGGCACTGAAGCTTTCTTT; CDR3aa: CSARGPGTEAFF
d_gene: .; v_gene: TRBV12-3/TRBV12-4; abundance: many; j_gene: TRBJ2-3; CDR3nt: TGTGCCAGCAGTCCCAGGGGCCGGGGAGATACGCAGTATTTT; CDR3aa: CASSPRGRGDTQYF
d_gene: .; v_gene: TRBV20-1; abundance: many; j_gene: TRBJ2-7; CDR3nt: TGCAGTGCTAGCTTATCAGGGGACTTCTCCTACGAGCAGTACTTC; CDR3aa: CSASLSGDFSYEQYF
d_gene: .; v_gene: TRBV20-1; abundance: many; j_gene: TRBJ2-5; CDR3nt: TGCAGTGCTAGGGAAAGAGGTGCCCTTTCGTACCAAGAGACCCAGTACTTC; CDR3aa: CSARERGALSYQETQYF
d_gene: .; v_gene: TRBV12-3/TRBV12-4; abundance: many; j_gene: TRBJ2-7; CDR3nt: TGTGCCAGCAGTTTAGTGAGGTCCTACGAGCAGTACTTC; CDR3aa: CASSLVRSYEQYF
d_gene: .; v_gene: TRBV3-1; abundance: many; j_gene: TRBJ1-5; CDR3nt: TGTGCCAGCAGCCAAGAAGGCGGGAGCGATCAGCCCCAGCATTTT; CDR3aa: CASSQEGGSDQPQHF
d_gene: TRBD1; v_gene: TRBV3-1; abundance: few; j_gene: TRBJ2-1; CDR3nt: TGTGCCAGCAGCCAGCCAGGGGGTCGGAATGAGCAGTTCTTC; CDR3aa: CASSQPGGRNEQFF
d_gene: .; v_gene: TRBV30; abundance: many; j_gene: TRBJ1-5; CDR3nt: TGTGCCTGGAGTGCCCCCTCGGATCAGCCCCAGCATTTT; CDR3aa: CAWSAPSDQPQHF
d_gene: .; v_gene: TRBV27; abundance: many; j_gene: TRBJ2-3; CDR3nt: TGTGCCAGCAGTTTATCAACTCAGGGGTTAGGTACGCAGTATTTT; CDR3aa: CASSLSTQGLGTQYF
d_gene: .; v_gene: TRBV29-1; abundance: many; j_gene: TRBJ2-5; CDR3nt: TGCAGCGTTGCCCCTACCTCCCAAGAGACCCAGTACTTC; CDR3aa: CSVAPTSQETQYF
d_gene: TRBD2; v_gene: TRBV11-2; abundance: .; j_gene: TRBJ2-1; CDR3nt: TGTGCCAGCAGCCTAGCGGGGCCCAACAATGAGCAGTTCTTC; CDR3aa: CASSLAGPNNEQFF
d_gene: .; v_gene: TRBV29-1; abundance: many; j_gene: TRBJ1-1; CDR3nt: TGCAGCGTCGCAGAGACACCGAACACTGAAGCTTTCTTT; CDR3aa: CSVAETPNTEAFF
d_gene: .; v_gene: TRBV30; abundance: many; j_gene: TRBJ2-5; CDR3nt: TGTGCCTGGAGTGTACTACAAGAGACCCAGTACTTC; CDR3aa: CAWSVLQETQYF
d_gene: .; v_gene: TRBV28; abundance: many; j_gene: TRBJ1-2; CDR3nt: TGTGCCAGCAGTACTTCCCCGGCGCACTATGGCTACACCTTC; CDR3aa: CASSTSPAHYGYTF
d_gene: TRBD2; v_gene: TRBV29-1; abundance: many; j_gene: TRBJ2-1; CDR3nt: TGCAGCGTTGAAGTCGAGGTGGGAGGGCCCATATCTGGTGAGCAGTTCTTC; CDR3aa: CSVEVEVGGPISGEQFF
d_gene: .; v_gene: TRBV18; abundance: many; j_gene: TRBJ2-1; CDR3nt: TGTGCCAGCTCACCACCTAGCGGAGGGGCCTACAATGAGCAGTTCTTC; CDR3aa: CASSPPSGGAYNEQFF
d_gene: .; v_gene: TRBV6-5; abundance: many; j_gene: TRBJ1-5; CDR3nt: TGTGCCAGCAAGGCCCCTGATCAGCCCCAGCATTTT; CDR3aa: CASKAPDQPQHF
d_gene: .; v_gene: TRBV27; abundance: many; j_gene: TRBJ2-3; CDR3nt: TGTGCCAGCAGTCTGGGGATTTCCTCTAGCACAGATACGCAGTATTTT; CDR3aa: CASSLGISSSTDTQYF
d_gene: TRBD1; v_gene: TRBV4-3; abundance: many; j_gene: TRBJ1-1; CDR3nt: TGCGCCAGCAGCCAAAGGACAGGGTCGCAAGCTTTCTTT; CDR3aa: CASSQRTGSQAFF
d_gene: TRBD1; v_gene: TRBV20-1; abundance: many; j_gene: TRBJ2-7; CDR3nt: TGCAGTGCTAGGGGCCAAATACAGGGGCTGTCCTACGAGCAGTACTTC; CDR3aa: CSARGQIQGLSYEQYF
d_gene: .; v_gene: TRBV7-7; abundance: many; j_gene: TRBJ2-1; CDR3nt: TGTGCTAGCAGCTTAGGGCAGGGGCCCCGTTATGAGCAGTTCTTC; CDR3aa: CASSLGQGPRYEQFF
d_gene: .; v_gene: TRBV14; abundance: few; j_gene: TRBJ1-4; CDR3nt: TGTGCCAGCAGGGCTGGGGGTGAAAAACTGTTTTTT; CDR3aa: CASRAGGEKLFF
d_gene: .; v_gene: TRBV11-2; abundance: many; j_gene: TRBJ2-3; CDR3nt: TGTGCCAGCAGCCCCCGGGGGGCGGAAACAGATACGCAGTATTTT; CDR3aa: CASSPRGAETDTQYF
d_gene: TRBD1; v_gene: TRBV10-3; abundance: many; j_gene: TRBJ2-3; CDR3nt: TGTGCCATCAGTGAGGCTGGACAGGGGGAGGATACGCAGTATTTT; CDR3aa: CAISEAGQGEDTQYF
d_gene: .; v_gene: TRBV27; abundance: many; j_gene: TRBJ1-5; CDR3nt: TGTGCCAGCAGTTTATCGATGGGGGCAGGCGTTCAGCCCCAGCATTTT; CDR3aa: CASSLSMGAGVQPQHF
d_gene: .; v_gene: TRBV29-1; abundance: many; j_gene: TRBJ2-1; CDR3nt: TGCAGCGTACCACCCGGGACCACCGCCGGCGGGGAGCAGTTCTTC; CDR3aa: CSVPPGTTAGGEQFF
d_gene: .; v_gene: TRBV21-1; abundance: .; j_gene: TRBJ2-7; CDR3nt: TGTGCCAGCAACAAACCCCGGACATCCTCCTACGAGCAGTACTTC; CDR3aa: CASNKPRTSSYEQYF
d_gene: .; v_gene: TRBV3-1; abundance: many; j_gene: TRBJ2-1; CDR3nt: TGTGCCAGCAGCCAAATAGGTGAGCAGTTCTTC; CDR3aa: CASSQIGEQFF
d_gene: .; v_gene: TRBV5-5; abundance: many; j_gene: TRBJ1-1; CDR3nt: TGTGCCAGCAGCTTCCCCGGATACACTGAAGCTTTCTTT; CDR3aa: CASSFPGYTEAFF
d_gene: TRBD2; v_gene: TRBV3-1; abundance: many; j_gene: TRBJ2-3; CDR3nt: TGTGCCAGCAGCCAACTGGCGGGGGACACAGATACGCAGTATTTT; CDR3aa: CASSQLAGDTDTQYF
d_gene: .; v_gene: TRBV20-1; abundance: medium-sized; j_gene: TRBJ1-1; CDR3nt: TGCAGTGCTAGAGCAGGGACTGAAGCTTTCTTT; CDR3aa: CSARAGTEAFF
d_gene: TRBD2; v_gene: TRBV6-1; abundance: many; j_gene: TRBJ2-7; CDR3nt: TGTGCCAGCACCCGAAGGGAGGGGACGCCGCAGTACTTC; CDR3aa: CASTRREGTPQYF
d_gene: .; v_gene: TRBV2; abundance: .; j_gene: TRBJ2-4; CDR3nt: TGTGCCAGCAGTAACGGGGTAGCCAAAAACATTCAGTACTTC; CDR3aa: CASSNGVAKNIQYF
d_gene: .; v_gene: TRBV29-1; abundance: .; j_gene: TRBJ1-2; CDR3nt: TGCAGCGCCCCATGGCAGGGCGGCTACACCTTC; CDR3aa: CSAPWQGGYTF
d_gene: .; v_gene: TRBV20-1; abundance: few; j_gene: TRBJ1-1; CDR3nt: TGCAGTGCTAGGTCCCCAGGCACTGAAGCTTTCTTT; CDR3aa: CSARSPGTEAFF
d_gene: .; v_gene: TRBV12-3/TRBV12-4; abundance: many; j_gene: TRBJ1-1; CDR3nt: TGTGCCAGCAGTCCACGTCGCGTCAGTTCAACTGAAGCTTTCTTT; CDR3aa: CASSPRRVSSTEAFF
d_gene: .; v_gene: TRBV7-9; abundance: many; j_gene: TRBJ1-5; CDR3nt: TGTGCCAGCAGCTCGGCACGGGGCAATCAGCCCCAGCATTTT; CDR3aa: CASSSARGNQPQHF
d_gene: .; v_gene: TRBV6-5; abundance: many; j_gene: TRBJ1-6; CDR3nt: TGTGCCAGCAGCCTTCAGTCCGGTAATTCACCCCTCCACTTT; CDR3aa: CASSLQSGNSPLHF
d_gene: .; v_gene: TRBV7-2; abundance: few; j_gene: TRBJ2-3; CDR3nt: TGTGCCAGCAGTCGGTCGGGGGCAGATACGCAGTATTTT; CDR3aa: CASSRSGADTQYF
d_gene: .; v_gene: TRBV27; abundance: many; j_gene: TRBJ1-2; CDR3nt: TGTGCCAGCAGTTTTTCAGGCGCCGTCTATGGCTACACCTTC; CDR3aa: CASSFSGAVYGYTF
d_gene: .; v_gene: TRBV7-6; abundance: many; j_gene: TRBJ2-1; CDR3nt: TGTGCCAGCAGCTCGATACTTGACAATGAGCAGTTCTTC; CDR3aa: CASSSILDNEQFF
d_gene: .; v_gene: TRBV25-1; abundance: many; j_gene: TRBJ1-3; CDR3nt: TGTGCCAGCAGTTTCATCGGAGGTAACTCTGGAAACACCATATATTTT; CDR3aa: CASSFIGGNSGNTIYF
d_gene: .; v_gene: TRBV20-1; abundance: .; j_gene: TRBJ2-5; CDR3nt: TGCAGTGCTAGAGATAGCCGGGAATGGGAGACCCAGTACTTC; CDR3aa: CSARDSREWETQYF